The sequence of this T cell receptor beta chain was determined in a study of T cell repertoires in cytomegalovirus infection. Across the study: It was recently identified HLA-C-restricted and well-studied HLA-B-restricted CMV epitopes that the study used. Based on public TCR beta signatures, there were indications of CMV infection and of a matching HLA type.

TCRdb re-called the reads with MiXCR, one entry per CDR3 protein. The profile shows about 310,000 distinct CDR3 sequences, around 25% of them singletons. Trimming removed 6 bases from V and 3 bases from J, with 11 bases in between. Germline assignment: CDR1 MGHDK and CDR2 SYGVNS. There are 13 residues in the CDR3. Overall study results and limits: HLA-C-restricted CMV clonotypes gave the most frequent clonotype in two of eight donors.

This clonotype was seen a handful of times. Antigen: not known. The rearrangement links TRBV25-1 to TRBJ1-2; possible D gene TRBD1, 5 bases. The sample in question was cultured PBMCs, obtained from culture after CMV antigen stimulation. This TCR came from a human donor in good health (CMV status not recorded). Some clones in this sample may be carry-over from other donors' samples. DNA for the CDR3: TGTGCCAGCAGCCATGGGGCGGACTATGGCTACACCTTC. As protein: CASSHGADYGYTF.